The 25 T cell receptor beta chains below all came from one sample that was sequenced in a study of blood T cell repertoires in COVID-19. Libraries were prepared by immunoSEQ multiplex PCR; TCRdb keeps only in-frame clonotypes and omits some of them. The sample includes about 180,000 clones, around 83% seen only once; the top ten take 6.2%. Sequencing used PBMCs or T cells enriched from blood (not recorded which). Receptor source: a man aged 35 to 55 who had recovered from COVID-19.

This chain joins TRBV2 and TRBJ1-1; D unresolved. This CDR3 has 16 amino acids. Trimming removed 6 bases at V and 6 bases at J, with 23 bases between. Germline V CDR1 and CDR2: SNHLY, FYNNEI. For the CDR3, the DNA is TGTGCCAGCAGGGTTCTTGGGTGGGCACAAATCCCTGAAGCTTTCTTT. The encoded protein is CASRVLGWAQIPEAFF.

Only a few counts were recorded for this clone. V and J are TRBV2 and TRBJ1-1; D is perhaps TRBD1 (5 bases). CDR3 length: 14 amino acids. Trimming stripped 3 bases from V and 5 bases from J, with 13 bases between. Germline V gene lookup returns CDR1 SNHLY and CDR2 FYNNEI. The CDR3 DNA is TGTGCCAGCAGTGAGTTTACAGGTGGGACTGAAGCTTTCTTT. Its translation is CASSEFTGGTEAFF.

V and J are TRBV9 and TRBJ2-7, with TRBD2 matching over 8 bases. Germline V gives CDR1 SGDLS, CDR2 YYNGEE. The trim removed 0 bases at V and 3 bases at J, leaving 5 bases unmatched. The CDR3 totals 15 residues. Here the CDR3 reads CASSVAGGLGYEQYF. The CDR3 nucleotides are TGTGCCAGCAGCGTAGCGGGAGGGTTGGGCTACGAGCAGTACTTC.

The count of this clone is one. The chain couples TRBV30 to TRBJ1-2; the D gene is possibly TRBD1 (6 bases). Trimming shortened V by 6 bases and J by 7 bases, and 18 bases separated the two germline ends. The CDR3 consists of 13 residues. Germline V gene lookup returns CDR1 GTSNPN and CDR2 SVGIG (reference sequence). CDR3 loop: CACSQGPPSGYTF. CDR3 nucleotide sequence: TGTGCCTGTTCACAGGGTCCCCCCTCTGGCTACACCTTC. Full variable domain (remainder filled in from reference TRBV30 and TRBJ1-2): SQTIHQWPATLVQPVGSPLSLECTVEGTSNPNLYWYRQAAGRGLQLLFYSVGIGQISSEVPQNLSASRPQDRQFILSSKKLLLSDSGFYLCACSQGPPSGYTFGSGTRLTVV.

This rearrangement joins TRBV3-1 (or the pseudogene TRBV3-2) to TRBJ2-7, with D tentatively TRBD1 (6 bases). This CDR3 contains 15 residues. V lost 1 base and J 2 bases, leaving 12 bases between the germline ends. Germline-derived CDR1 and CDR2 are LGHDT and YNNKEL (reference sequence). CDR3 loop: CASSQGPQGPYEQYF. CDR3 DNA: TGTGCCAGCAGCCAAGGGCCACAGGGACCCTACGAGCAGTACTTC.

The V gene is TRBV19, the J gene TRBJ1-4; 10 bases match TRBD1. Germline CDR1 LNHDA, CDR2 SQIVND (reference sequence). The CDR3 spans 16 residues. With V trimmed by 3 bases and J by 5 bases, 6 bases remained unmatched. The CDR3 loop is CASSIYSDRGNEKLFF. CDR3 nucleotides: TGTGCCAGTAGTATTTACTCGGACAGGGGGAATGAAAAACTGTTTTTT.

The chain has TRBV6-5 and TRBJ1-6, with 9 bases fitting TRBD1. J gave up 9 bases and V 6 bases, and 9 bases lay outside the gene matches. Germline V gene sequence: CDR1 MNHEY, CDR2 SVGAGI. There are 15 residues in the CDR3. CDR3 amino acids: CASRPGQGTVSPLHF. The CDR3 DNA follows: TGTGCCAGCAGACCGGGACAGGGAACGGTTTCACCCCTCCACTTT.

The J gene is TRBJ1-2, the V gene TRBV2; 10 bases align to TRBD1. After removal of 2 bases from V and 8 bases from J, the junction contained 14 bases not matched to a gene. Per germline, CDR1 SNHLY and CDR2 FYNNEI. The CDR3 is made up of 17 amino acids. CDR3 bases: TGTGCCAGCAGTGAAAGCGGGACAGGGGCTGCACGGGGAGGCTACACCTTC. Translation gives CASSESGTGAARGGYTF.

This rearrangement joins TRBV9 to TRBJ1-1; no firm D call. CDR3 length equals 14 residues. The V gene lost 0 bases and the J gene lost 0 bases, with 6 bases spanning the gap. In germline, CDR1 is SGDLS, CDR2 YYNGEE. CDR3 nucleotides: TGTGCCAGCAGCGTAGACGGGGTGAACACTGAAGCTTTCTTT. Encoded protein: CASSVDGVNTEAFF. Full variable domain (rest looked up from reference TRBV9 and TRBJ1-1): DSGVTQTPKHLITATGQRVTLRCSPRSGDLSVYWYQQSLDQGLQFLIQYYNGEERAKGNILERFSAQQFPDLHSELNLSSLELGDSALYFCASSVDGVNTEAFFGQGTRLTVV.

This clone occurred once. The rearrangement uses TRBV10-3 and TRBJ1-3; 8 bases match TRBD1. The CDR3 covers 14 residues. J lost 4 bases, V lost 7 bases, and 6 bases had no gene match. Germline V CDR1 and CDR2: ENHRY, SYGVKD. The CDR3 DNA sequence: TGTGCCATCAAGATGACAGGGGACGGAAACACCATATATTTT. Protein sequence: CAIKMTGDGNTIYF.

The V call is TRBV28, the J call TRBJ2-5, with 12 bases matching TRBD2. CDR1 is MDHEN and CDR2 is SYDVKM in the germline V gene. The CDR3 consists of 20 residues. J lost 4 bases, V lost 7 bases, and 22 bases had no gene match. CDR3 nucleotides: TGTGCCAGCACCCTGGAGGGATCCGGGACTAGCGGGTTAACGAGAGAGACCCAGTACTTC. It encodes CASTLEGSGTSGLTRETQYF.

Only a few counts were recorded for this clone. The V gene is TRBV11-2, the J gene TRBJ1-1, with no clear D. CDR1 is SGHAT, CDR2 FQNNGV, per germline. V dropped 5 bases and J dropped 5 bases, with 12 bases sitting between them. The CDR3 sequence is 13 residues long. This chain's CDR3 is CASSPAAVTEAFF. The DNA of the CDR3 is TGTGCCAGCAGCCCCGCAGCGGTGACTGAAGCTTTCTTT.

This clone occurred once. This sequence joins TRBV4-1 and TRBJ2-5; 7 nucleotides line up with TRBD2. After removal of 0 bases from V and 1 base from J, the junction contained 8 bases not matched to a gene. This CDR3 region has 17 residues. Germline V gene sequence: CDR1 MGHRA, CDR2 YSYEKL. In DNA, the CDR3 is TGCGCCAGCAGCCAAGATCCCCCAGCGGGGCTCCAAGAGACCCAGTACTTC. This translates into CASSQDPPAGLQETQYF.

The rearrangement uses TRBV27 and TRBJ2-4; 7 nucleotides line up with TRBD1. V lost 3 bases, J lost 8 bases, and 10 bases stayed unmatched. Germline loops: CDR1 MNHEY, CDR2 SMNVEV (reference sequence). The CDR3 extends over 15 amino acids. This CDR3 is CASSFTTGARDIQYF. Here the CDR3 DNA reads TGTGCCAGCAGTTTCACAACAGGGGCTAGGGACATTCAGTACTTC.

CDR3 in amino acids: CSASTTGGSSGNTIYF. In nucleotides, the CDR3 is TGCAGTGCTAGTACGACAGGGGGAAGCTCGGGAAACACCATATATTTT. V is TRBV20-1 and J is TRBJ1-3; 9 bases map to TRBD1. The CDR3 loop spans 16 amino acids. V dropped 3 bases and J dropped 4; count of bases not matched to a gene: 10. The germline V gene has CDR1 DFQATT and CDR2 SNEGSKA (reference sequence).

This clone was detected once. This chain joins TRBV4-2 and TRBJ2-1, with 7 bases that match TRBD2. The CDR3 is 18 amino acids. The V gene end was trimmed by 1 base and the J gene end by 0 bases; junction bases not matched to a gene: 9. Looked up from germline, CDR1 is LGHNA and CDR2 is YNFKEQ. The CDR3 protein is CASSQGTGLGSSYNEQFF. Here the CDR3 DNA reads TGTGCCAGCAGCCAAGGGACTGGACTAGGCAGCTCCTACAATGAGCAGTTCTTC.

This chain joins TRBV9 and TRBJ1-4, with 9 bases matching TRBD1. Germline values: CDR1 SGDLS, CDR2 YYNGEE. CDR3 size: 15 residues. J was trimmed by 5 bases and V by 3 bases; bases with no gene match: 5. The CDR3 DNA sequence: TGTGCCAGCAGCGCACGCGGGACAGGGAATGAAAAACTGTTTTTT. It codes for CASSARGTGNEKLFF.

The CDR3 coding sequence is TGTGCCAGCAGCGATAGGACGGAGGCTAACTATGGCTACACCTTC. Protein product: CASSDRTEANYGYTF. This chain links TRBV21-1 with TRBJ1-2. TRBV21-1 is deemed a pseudogene. This CDR3 region has 15 residues.

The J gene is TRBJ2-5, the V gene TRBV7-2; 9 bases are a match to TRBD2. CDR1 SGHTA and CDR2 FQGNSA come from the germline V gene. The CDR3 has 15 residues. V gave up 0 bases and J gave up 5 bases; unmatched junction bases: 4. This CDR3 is CASSLAASGVETQYF. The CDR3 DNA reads TGTGCCAGCAGCTTAGCGGCTAGCGGGGTCGAGACCCAGTACTTC. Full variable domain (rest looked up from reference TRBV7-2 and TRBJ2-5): GAGVSQSPSNKVTEKGKDVELRCDPISGHTALYWYRQSLGQGLEFLIYFQGNSAPDKSGLPSDRFSAERTGGSVSTLTIQRTQQEDSAVYLCASSLAASGVETQYFGPGTRLLVL.

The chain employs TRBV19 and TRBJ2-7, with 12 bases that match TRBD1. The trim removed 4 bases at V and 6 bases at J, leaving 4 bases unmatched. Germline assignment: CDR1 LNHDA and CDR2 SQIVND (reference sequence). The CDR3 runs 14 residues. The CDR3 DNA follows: TGTGCCAGTAGTACGGGACAGGGGGCAGGCGAGCAGTACTTC. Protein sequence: CASSTGQGAGEQYF. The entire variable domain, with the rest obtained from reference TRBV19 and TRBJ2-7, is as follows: DGGITQSPKYLFRKEGQNVTLSCEQNLNHDAMYWYRQDPGQGLRLIYYSQIVNDFQKGDIAEGYSVSREKKESFPLTVTSAQKNPTAFYLCASSTGQGAGEQYFGPGTRLTVT.

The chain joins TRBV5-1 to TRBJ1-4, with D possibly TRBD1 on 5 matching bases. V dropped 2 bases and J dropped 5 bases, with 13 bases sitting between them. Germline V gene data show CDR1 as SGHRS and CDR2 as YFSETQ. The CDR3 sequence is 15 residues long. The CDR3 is CASSFGQGGNEKLFF. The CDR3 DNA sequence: TGCGCCAGCAGCTTTGGGCAGGGAGGGAATGAAAAACTGTTTTTT.

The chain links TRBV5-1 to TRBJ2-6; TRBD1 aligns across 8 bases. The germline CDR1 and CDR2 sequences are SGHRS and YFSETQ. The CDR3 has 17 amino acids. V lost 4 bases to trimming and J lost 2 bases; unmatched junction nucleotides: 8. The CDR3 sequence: CASSIGRTGTGANVLTF. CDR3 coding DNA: TGCGCCAGCAGCATCGGCCGGACAGGGACTGGGGCCAACGTCCTGACTTTC.

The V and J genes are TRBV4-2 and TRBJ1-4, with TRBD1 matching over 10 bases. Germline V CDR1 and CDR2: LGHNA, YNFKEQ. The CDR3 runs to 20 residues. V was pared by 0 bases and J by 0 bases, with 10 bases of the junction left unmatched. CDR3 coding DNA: TGTGCCAGCAGCCAAGATGTAGGACAGGGGGGCATTGCAACTAATGAAAAACTGTTTTTT. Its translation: CASSQDVGQGGIATNEKLFF.

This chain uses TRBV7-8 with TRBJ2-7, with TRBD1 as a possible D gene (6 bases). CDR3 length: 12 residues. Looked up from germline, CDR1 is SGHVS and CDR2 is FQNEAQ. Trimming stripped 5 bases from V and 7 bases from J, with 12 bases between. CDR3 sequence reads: CASSRTEREQYF. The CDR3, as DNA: TGTGCCAGCAGCCGGACAGAAAGGGAGCAGTACTTC.

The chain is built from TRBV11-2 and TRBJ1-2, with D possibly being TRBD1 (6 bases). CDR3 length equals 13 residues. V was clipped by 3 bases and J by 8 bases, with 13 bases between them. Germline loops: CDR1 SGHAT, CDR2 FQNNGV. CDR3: CASSFDRSVGYTF. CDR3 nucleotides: TGTGCCAGCAGCTTCGACAGGTCGGTAGGCTACACCTTC. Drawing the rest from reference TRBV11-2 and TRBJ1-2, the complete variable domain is EAGVAQSPRYKIIEKRQSVAFWCNPISGHATLYWYQQILGQGPKLLIQFQNNGVVDDSQLPKDRFSAERLKGVDSTLKIQPAKLEDSAVYLCASSFDRSVGYTFGSGTRLTVV.